This T cell receptor (beta chain) was captured by sequencing in a study of blood T cell repertoires in COVID-19. Study-wide background: Collection of acute and convalescent COVID-19 samples took place in the United States, Italy and Spain.

Some clones are missing from TCRdb's copy, which holds only in-frame ones; the method was immunoSEQ multiplex PCR. The sample consists of around 230,000 clones, 70% to 85% of them appearing once. The V gene end was trimmed by 6 bases and the J gene end by 3 bases; junction bases not matched to a gene: 3. The CDR3 runs 14 residues. Germline V lookup: CDR1 SGDLS, CDR2 YYNGEE. The sequenced sample was peripheral blood. This sequence originates from a man aged 35 to 55 who had recovered from COVID-19. V and J are TRBV9 and TRBJ2-1, with TRBD2 matching 10 bases. DNA of the CDR3: TGTGCCAGCACCCCTAGCGGGGGCTACAATGAGCAGTTCTTC. This codes for CASTPSGGYNEQFF.